This TCR beta chain is drawn from a study of glioma-infiltrating T cells after dendritic cell vaccination. General study points: Longer survival after dendritic cell vaccination followed higher pretreatment TIL content.

The primer mix had 60 V beta and 13 J beta primers. Profiling relied on immunoSEQ multiplex PCR, and the TCRdb table lists in-frame clones only, not all of them. The data show 45,000 to 55,000 clones, with 85% seen just once and approximately 10% held by the top ten. In the case of this clone: Its antigen is undetermined.

This sequence was found in a human donor with glioblastoma. Sequencing used blood, obtained before dendritic cell vaccination.

The CDR3 DNA follows: TGTGCCAGCAGCCCCTCCGGGGTAAACACCGGGGAGCTGTTTTTT. This sequence encodes CASSPSGVNTGELFF. This chain connects TRBV9 to TRBJ2-2, with D possibly matching TRBD2 (5 bases). CDR1 and CDR2 from the germline V gene are SGDLS and YYNGEE. V lost 4 bases to trimming and J lost 2 bases, with 12 bases between them. The length of the CDR3 is 15 residues.